This TCR beta chain is drawn from a study of blood T cell repertoires in COVID-19. Across the study: The samples span acute and convalescent COVID-19 from the United States, Italy and Spain. T cells, B-cell-depleted T cells, or PBMCs provided the cDNA or gDNA that served as material.

Germline CDR1 reads MNHEY; CDR2 reads SVGEGT. CDR3 length equals 13 residues. The V end was cut by 6 bases, the J end by 4 bases, with 12 bases between. Clinical history as reported by participants underpinned cohort assignment. Profiled with immunoSEQ multiplex PCR; TCRdb holds only in-frame clones, not every one. The table has around 320,000 clones, roughly 90% seen once. The sequence was obtained from a woman aged 25-40 years who had been exposed to COVID-19. The sequenced material came from PBMCs or T cells enriched from blood (not recorded which). The rearrangement joins TRBV6-2 or TRBV6-3 to TRBJ1-2; D is perhaps TRBD1 (6 bases). The CDR3 spells CASSLGQLYGYTF. The CDR3 bases are TGTGCCAGCAGCCTTGGACAGCTCTATGGCTACACCTTC.